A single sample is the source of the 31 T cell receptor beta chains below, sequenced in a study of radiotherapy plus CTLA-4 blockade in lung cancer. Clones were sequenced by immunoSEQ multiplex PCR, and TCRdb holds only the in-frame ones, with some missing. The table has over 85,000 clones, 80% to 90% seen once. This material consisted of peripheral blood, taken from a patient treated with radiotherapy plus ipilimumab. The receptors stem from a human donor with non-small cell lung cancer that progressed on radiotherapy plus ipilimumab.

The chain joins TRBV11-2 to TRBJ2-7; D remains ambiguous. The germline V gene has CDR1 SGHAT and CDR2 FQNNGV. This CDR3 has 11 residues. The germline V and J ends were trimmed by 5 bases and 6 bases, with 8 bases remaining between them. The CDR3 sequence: CASSPLGEQYF. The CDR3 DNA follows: TGTGCCAGCAGCCCGTTGGGCGAGCAGTACTTC. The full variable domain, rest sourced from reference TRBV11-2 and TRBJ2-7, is EAGVAQSPRYKIIEKRQSVAFWCNPISGHATLYWYQQILGQGPKLLIQFQNNGVVDDSQLPKDRFSAERLKGVDSTLKIQPAKLEDSAVYLCASSPLGEQYFGPGTRLTVT.

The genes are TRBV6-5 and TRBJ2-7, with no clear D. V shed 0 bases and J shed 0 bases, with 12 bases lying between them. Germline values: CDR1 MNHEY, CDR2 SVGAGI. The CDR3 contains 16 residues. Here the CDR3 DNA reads TGTGCCAGCAGTTACTCGATCTCTAAGACCTCCTACGAGCAGTACTTC. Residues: CASSYSISKTSYEQYF.

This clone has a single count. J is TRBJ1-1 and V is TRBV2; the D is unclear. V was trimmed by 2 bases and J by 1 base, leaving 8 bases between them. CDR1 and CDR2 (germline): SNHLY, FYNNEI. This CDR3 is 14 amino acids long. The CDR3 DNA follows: TGTGCCAGCAGTGAAAGACTTAAGAACACTGAAGCTTTCTTT. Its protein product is CASSERLKNTEAFF.

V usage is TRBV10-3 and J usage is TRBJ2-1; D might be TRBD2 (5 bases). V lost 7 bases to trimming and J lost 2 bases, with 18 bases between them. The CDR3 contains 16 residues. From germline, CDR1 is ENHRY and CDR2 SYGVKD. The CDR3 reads CAIKATAAFPYNEQFF. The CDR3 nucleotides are TGTGCCATCAAAGCTACAGCGGCCTTCCCCTACAATGAGCAGTTCTTC.

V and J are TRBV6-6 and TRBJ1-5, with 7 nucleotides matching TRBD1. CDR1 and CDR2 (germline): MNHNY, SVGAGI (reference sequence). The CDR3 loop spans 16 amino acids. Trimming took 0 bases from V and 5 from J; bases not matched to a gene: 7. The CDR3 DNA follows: TGTGCCAGCAGTTACTCGAGCGGGACAGCAGATCAGCCCCAGCATTTT. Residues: CASSYSSGTADQPQHF.

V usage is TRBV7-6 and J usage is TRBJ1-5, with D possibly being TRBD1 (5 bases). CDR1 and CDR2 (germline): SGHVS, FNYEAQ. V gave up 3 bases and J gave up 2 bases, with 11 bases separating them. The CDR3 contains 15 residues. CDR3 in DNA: TGTGCCAGCAGCTTGGGGACCGGGGGCAATCAGCCCCAGCATTTT. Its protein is CASSLGTGGNQPQHF.

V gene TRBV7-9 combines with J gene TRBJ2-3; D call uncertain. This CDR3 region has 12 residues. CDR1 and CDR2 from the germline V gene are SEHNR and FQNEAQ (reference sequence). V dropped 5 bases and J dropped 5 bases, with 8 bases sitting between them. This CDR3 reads CASSNVRDTQYF. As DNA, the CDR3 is TGTGCCAGCAGCAATGTAAGAGATACGCAGTATTTT.

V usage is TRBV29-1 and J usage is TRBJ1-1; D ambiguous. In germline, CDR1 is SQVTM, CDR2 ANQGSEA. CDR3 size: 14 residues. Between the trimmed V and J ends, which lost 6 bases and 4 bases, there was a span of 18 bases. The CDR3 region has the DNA TGCAGCGTCCAACAGACCGGCCTCGGCACTGAAGCTTTCTTT. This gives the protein CSVQQTGLGTEAFF.

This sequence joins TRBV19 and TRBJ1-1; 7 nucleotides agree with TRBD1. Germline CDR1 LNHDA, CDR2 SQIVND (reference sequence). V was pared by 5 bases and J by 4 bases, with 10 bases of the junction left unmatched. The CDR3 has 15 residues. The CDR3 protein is CASSPRQGWGTEAFF. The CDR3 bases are TGTGCCAGTAGTCCCAGACAGGGCTGGGGCACTGAAGCTTTCTTT.

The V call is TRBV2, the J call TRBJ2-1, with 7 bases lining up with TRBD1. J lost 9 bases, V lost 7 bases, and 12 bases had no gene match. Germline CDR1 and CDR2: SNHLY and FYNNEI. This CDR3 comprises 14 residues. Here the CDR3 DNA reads TGTGCCAGCATCGAAGGGGGCCCCGGCGGTGAGCAGTTCTTC. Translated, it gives CASIEGGPGGEQFF.

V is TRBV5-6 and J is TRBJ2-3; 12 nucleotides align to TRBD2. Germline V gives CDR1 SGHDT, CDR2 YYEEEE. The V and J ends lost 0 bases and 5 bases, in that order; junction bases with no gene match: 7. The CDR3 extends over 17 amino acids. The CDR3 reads CASSLAKTSGSVDTQYF. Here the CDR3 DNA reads TGTGCCAGCAGCTTGGCCAAGACTAGCGGGAGCGTAGATACGCAGTATTTT. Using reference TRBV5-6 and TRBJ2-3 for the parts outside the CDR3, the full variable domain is DAGVTQSPTHLIKTRGQQVTLRCSPKSGHDTVSWYQQALGQGPQFIFQYYEEEERQRGNFPDRFSGHQFPNYSSELNVNALLLGDSALYLCASSLAKTSGSVDTQYFGPGTRLTVL.

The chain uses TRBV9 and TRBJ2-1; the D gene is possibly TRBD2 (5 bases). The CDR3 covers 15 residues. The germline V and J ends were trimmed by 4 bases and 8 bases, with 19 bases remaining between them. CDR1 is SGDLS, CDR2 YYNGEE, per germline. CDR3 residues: CASSSQPTRLDEQFF. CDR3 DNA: TGTGCCAGCAGCTCCCAACCTACTAGGCTGGATGAGCAGTTCTTC.

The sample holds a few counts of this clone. The CDR3 region is CAISESLQGNTEAFF. CDR3 sequence (DNA): TGTGCCATCAGTGAATCCCTCCAGGGGAACACTGAAGCTTTCTTT. The V gene is TRBV10-3, the J gene TRBJ1-1, with TRBD1 as a possible D gene (5 bases). Germline CDR1 is ENHRY and CDR2 is SYGVKD. Trimming cost V 3 bases and J 1 base, with 12 bases left between them. The CDR3 extends over 15 amino acids.

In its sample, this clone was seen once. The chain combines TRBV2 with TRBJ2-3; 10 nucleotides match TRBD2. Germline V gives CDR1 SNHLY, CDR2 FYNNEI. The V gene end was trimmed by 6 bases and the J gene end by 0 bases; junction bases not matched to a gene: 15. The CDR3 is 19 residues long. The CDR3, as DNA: TGTGCCAGCAGCCCGAATACCAGACTAGCGGGCGCTAGCACAGATACGCAGTATTTT. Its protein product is CASSPNTRLAGASTDTQYF.

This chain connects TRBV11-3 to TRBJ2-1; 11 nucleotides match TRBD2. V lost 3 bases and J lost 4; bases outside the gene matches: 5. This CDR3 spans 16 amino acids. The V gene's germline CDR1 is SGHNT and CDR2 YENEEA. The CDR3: CASSFESSGRYNEQFF. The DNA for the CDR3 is TGTGCCAGCAGCTTCGAGTCTAGCGGGAGGTACAATGAGCAGTTCTTC.

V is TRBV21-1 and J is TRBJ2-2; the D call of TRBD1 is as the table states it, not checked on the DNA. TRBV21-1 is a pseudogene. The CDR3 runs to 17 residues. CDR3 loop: CASSMNRGPRNTGELFF. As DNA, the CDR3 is TGTGCCAGCAGCATGAATAGGGGGCCAAGGAACACCGGGGAGCTGTTTTTT.

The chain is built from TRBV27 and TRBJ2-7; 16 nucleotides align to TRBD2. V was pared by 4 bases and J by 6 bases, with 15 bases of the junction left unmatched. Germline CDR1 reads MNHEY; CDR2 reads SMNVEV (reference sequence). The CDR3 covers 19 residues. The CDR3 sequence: CASSWLPGLAGGPSAEQYF. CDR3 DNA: TGTGCCAGCAGTTGGCTACCGGGACTAGCGGGAGGGCCCTCCGCCGAGCAGTACTTC.

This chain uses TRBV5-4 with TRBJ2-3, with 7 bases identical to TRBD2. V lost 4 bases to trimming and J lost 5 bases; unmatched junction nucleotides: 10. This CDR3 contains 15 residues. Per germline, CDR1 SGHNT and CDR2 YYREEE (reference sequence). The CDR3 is CASSLGLRELDTQYF. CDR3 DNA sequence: TGTGCCAGCAGCCTTGGTTTGCGGGAGCTAGATACGCAGTATTTT.

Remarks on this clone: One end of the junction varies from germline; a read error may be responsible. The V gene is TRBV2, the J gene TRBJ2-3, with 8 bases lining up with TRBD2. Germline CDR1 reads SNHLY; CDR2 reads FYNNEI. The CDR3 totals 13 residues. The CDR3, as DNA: TGTGCCCGCAGGGCTAGCGGGACAGATACGCAGTATTTT. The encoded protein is CARRASGTDTQYF. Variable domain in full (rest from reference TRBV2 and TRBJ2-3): EPEVTQTPSHQVTQMGQEVILRCVPISNHLYFYWYRQILGQKVEFLVSFYNNEISEKSEIFDDQFSVERPDGSNFTLKIRSTKLEDSAMYFCARRASGTDTQYFGPGTRLTVL.

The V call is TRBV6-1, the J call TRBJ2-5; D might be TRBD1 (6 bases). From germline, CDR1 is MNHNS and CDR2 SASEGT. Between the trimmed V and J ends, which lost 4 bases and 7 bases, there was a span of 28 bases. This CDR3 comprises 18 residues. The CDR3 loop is CASSALVSLSGGLGTQYF. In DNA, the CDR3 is TGTGCCAGCAGTGCCCTCGTGTCCCTTAGTGGGGGCCTCGGGACCCAGTACTTC.

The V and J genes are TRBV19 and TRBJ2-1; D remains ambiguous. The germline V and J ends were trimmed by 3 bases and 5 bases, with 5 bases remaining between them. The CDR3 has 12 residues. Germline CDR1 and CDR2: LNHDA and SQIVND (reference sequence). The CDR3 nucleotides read TGTGCCAGTAGTATCATGAACAATGAGCAGTTCTTC. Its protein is CASSIMNNEQFF.

The CDR3: CASSLGGFSLFNEQFF. The DNA for the CDR3 is TGTGCCAGCAGCTTAGGAGGTTTTTCACTTTTCAATGAGCAGTTCTTC. This chain links TRBV11-3 with TRBJ2-1; D is unresolved. This CDR3 comprises 16 residues. V was clipped by 1 base and J by 6 bases, with 16 bases between them. Germline CDR1 reads SGHNT; CDR2 reads YENEEA.

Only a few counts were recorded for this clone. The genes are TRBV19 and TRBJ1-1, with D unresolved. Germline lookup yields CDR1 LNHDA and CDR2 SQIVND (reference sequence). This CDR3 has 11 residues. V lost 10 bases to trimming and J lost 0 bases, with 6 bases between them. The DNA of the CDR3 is TGTGCCACCCAGGTGAACACTGAAGCTTTCTTT. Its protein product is CATQVNTEAFF.

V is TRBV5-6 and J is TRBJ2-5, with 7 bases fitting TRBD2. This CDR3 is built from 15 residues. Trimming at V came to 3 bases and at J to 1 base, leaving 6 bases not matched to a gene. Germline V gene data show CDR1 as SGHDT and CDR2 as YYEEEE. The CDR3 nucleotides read TGTGCCAGCAGCTCGAGTCCTAGCGGCCAAGAGACCCAGTACTTC. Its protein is CASSSSPSGQETQYF.

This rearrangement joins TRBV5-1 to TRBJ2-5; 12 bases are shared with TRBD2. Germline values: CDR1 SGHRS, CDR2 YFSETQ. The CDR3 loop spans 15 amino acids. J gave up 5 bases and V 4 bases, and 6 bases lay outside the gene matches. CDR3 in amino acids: CASSLGTSGPETQYF. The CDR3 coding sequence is TGCGCCAGCAGCCTCGGGACTAGCGGGCCGGAGACCCAGTACTTC.

The chain's CDR3 is CASSPGSSRYEQYF. The CDR3, as DNA: TGTGCCAGCAGCCCCGGGAGTTCAAGGTACGAGCAGTACTTC. The chain uses TRBV6-5 and TRBJ2-7, with D perhaps TRBD2 (6 bases). The germline V gene encodes CDR1 MNHEY and CDR2 SVGAGI. V was clipped by 6 bases and J by 4 bases, with 16 bases between them. The CDR3 is 14 residues long.

CDR3 in amino acids: CASSLDPGTGIYEQYF. DNA of the CDR3: TGTGCCAGCAGCTTAGATCCCGGGACAGGGATTTACGAGCAGTACTTC. This chain connects TRBV11-2 to TRBJ2-7, with TRBD1 identical over 9 bases. Germline V CDR1 and CDR2: SGHAT, FQNNGV. The junction had 7 bases not matched to a gene; V was cut back by 0 bases and J by 4 bases. The CDR3 is made up of 16 amino acids.

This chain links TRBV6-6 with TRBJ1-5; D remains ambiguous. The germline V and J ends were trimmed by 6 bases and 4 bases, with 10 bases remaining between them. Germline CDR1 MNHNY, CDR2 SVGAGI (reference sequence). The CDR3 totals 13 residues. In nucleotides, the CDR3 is TGTGCCAGCAGCCCTGGGGTTAATCAGCCCCAGCATTTT. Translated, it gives CASSPGVNQPQHF.

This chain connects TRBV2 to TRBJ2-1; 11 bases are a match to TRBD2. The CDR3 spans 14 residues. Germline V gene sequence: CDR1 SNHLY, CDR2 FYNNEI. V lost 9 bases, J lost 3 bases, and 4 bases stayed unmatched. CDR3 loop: CASRLAGRYNEQFF. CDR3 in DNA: TGTGCCAGTAGACTAGCGGGGCGCTACAATGAGCAGTTCTTC.

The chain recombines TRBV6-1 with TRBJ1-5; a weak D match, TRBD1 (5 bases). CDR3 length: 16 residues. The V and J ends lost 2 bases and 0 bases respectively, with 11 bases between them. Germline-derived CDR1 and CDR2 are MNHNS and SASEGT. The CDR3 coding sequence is TGTGCCAGCAGTGAATCCAGGGCTTATAGCAATCAGCCCCAGCATTTT. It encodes CASSESRAYSNQPQHF.

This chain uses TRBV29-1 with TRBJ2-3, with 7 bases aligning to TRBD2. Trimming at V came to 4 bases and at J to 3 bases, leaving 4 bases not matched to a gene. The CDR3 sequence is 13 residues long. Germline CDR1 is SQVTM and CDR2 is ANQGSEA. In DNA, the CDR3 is TGCAGCGTTGGGACTAGACTAACAGATACGCAGTATTTT. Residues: CSVGTRLTDTQYF.